The clone carrying this TCR beta chain was seen repeatedly, ten times or more. This entry belongs to a study of T-cell memory formation after mild COVID-19. TCRdb called the 5' RACE reads again in MiXCR, with one record for every CDR3 protein. Of 150,000 to 200,000 distinct CDR3 sequences listed, about 14% are singletons. Germline V gene sequence: CDR1 SGHRS, CDR2 YFSETQ. The V gene end was trimmed by 4 bases and the J gene end by 2 bases; junction bases not matched to a gene: 3. The CDR3 length is 13 residues. This TCR was sampled from an adult woman who had mild COVID-19 (a few samples of this study predate the infection). Cell type and time point are not known. The V gene is TRBV5-1, the J gene TRBJ2-7; 7 bases are shared with TRBD1. The specimen was PBMCs or a T cell subset sorted from them (not recorded which). The CDR3 bases are TGCGCCAGCAGCCCCGGGACAGCCTACGAGCAGTACTTC. Translating gives CASSPGTAYEQYF.